This is a list of T cell receptor beta chains from one sample in a study of CD4+ T cells in melanoma. Repertoires were generated with immunoSEQ multiplex PCR, while TCRdb's copy carries only in-frame clones and drops some. This table holds roughly 110,000 clones, around 92% found once. The sample taken for sequencing was peripheral blood. These receptors were obtained from a human donor with melanoma. CDR3s include the opening cysteine and the closing phenylalanine or tryptophan. Each record gives: clone size, J gene, V gene, D gene, CDR3 DNA, CDR3 protein. A D gene is named only where the DNA matches it firmly. A row's size may be missing; if present it is once, few, many or a size class.

abundance: -
j_gene: TRBJ2-2
v_gene: TRBV10-3
d_gene: -
CDR3nt: TGTGCCATCAGGACCGACAGGAACACCGGGGAGCTGTTTTTT
CDR3aa: CAIRTDRNTGELFF

abundance: -
j_gene: TRBJ1-5
v_gene: TRBV28
d_gene: TRBD1
CDR3nt: TGTGCCAGCAGTTTATTACCGACAGGGAACGATCAGCCCCAGCATTTT
CDR3aa: CASSLLPTGNDQPQHF

abundance: -
j_gene: TRBJ2-7
v_gene: TRBV30
d_gene: TRBD1
CDR3nt: TGTGCCTGTAGAACGTTCGGGACAGGGGAACACGAGCAGTACTTC
CDR3aa: CACRTFGTGEHEQYF

abundance: once
j_gene: TRBJ2-5
v_gene: TRBV9
d_gene: TRBD1
CDR3nt: TGTGCCAGCAGCGTAGTGGGACAGGGGGCCGAGACCCAGTACTTC
CDR3aa: CASSVVGQGAETQYF

abundance: -
j_gene: TRBJ2-1
v_gene: TRBV6-4
d_gene: TRBD2
CDR3nt: TGTGCCAGCAGTGACCGGGGGGGATCCTTCTACAATGAGCAGTTCTTC
CDR3aa: CASSDRGGSFYNEQFF

abundance: -
j_gene: TRBJ1-2
v_gene: TRBV15
d_gene: -
CDR3nt: TGTGCCACCAGCAGAGACAGGCAGATCACCTTC
CDR3aa: CATSRDRQITF

abundance: -
j_gene: TRBJ2-5
v_gene: TRBV27
d_gene: -
CDR3nt: TGTGCCAGCAGTATCACAGGGTACGAAAAGACCCAGTACTTC
CDR3aa: CASSITGYEKTQYF

abundance: -
j_gene: TRBJ1-5
v_gene: TRBV9
d_gene: -
CDR3nt: TGTGCCAGCAGCGTAGATGGGGGGAGCAATCAGCCCCAGCATTTT
CDR3aa: CASSVDGGSNQPQHF

abundance: -
j_gene: TRBJ1-1
v_gene: TRBV29-1
d_gene: TRBD1
CDR3nt: TGCAGCGTTAGCAGGGGGATTGGATACACTGAAGCTTTCTTT
CDR3aa: CSVSRGIGYTEAFF

abundance: -
j_gene: TRBJ2-7
v_gene: TRBV6-5
d_gene: -
CDR3nt: TGTGCCAGCAGTGAAGCTATGACCTACGAGCAGTACTTC
CDR3aa: CASSEAMTYEQYF

abundance: -
j_gene: TRBJ2-5
v_gene: TRBV4-2
d_gene: -
CDR3nt: TGTGCCAGCAGCCAAGTTGGGGGAACGGAGACCCAGTACTTC
CDR3aa: CASSQVGGTETQYF

abundance: -
j_gene: TRBJ2-7
v_gene: TRBV4-3
d_gene: TRBD1
CDR3nt: TGCGCCAGCAGCCAAGATCGTGGGACAGGGCCTTACGAGCAGTACTTC
CDR3aa: CASSQDRGTGPYEQYF

abundance: -
j_gene: TRBJ2-7
v_gene: TRBV19
d_gene: -
CDR3nt: TGTGCCAGTAGTGCATGGGACTTCCCCTACGAGCAGTACTTC
CDR3aa: CASSAWDFPYEQYF

abundance: -
j_gene: TRBJ2-3
v_gene: TRBV28
d_gene: -
CDR3nt: TGTGCCAGCAGCCCTCGGACGGTTTACACAGATACGCAGTATTTT
CDR3aa: CASSPRTVYTDTQYF

abundance: -
j_gene: TRBJ1-1
v_gene: TRBV11-3
d_gene: TRBD1
CDR3nt: TGTGCCAGCAGCTGGGGACAGATAAACACTGAAGCTTTCTTT
CDR3aa: CASSWGQINTEAFF

abundance: -
j_gene: TRBJ2-6
v_gene: TRBV4-3
d_gene: TRBD1
CDR3nt: TGCGCCAGCACCCGGGACAGGCCCACTGGGGCCAACGTCCTGACTTTC
CDR3aa: CASTRDRPTGANVLTF

abundance: once
j_gene: TRBJ2-1
v_gene: TRBV6-1
d_gene: -
CDR3nt: TGTGCCAGCAGTGGGTCGACAGACGAGCAGTTCTTC
CDR3aa: CASSGSTDEQFF

abundance: -
j_gene: TRBJ2-7
v_gene: TRBV6-4
d_gene: -
CDR3nt: TGTGCCAGCAGTCCACAGGGGGGGGACGAGCAGTACTTC
CDR3aa: CASSPQGGDEQYF

abundance: -
j_gene: TRBJ2-7
v_gene: TRBV4-2
d_gene: TRBD2
CDR3nt: TGTGCCAGCAGCCAACGTTCTAGCGGGATCTACGAGCAGTACTTC
CDR3aa: CASSQRSSGIYEQYF

abundance: -
j_gene: TRBJ1-4
v_gene: TRBV25-1
d_gene: -
CDR3nt: TGTGCCAGCAGTAAGACCCGATCCGACGAAAAACTGTTTTTT
CDR3aa: CASSKTRSDEKLFF

abundance: -
j_gene: TRBJ2-1
v_gene: TRBV11-3
d_gene: -
CDR3nt: TGTGCCAGCAGCTTAGATCGGGGCGGGGAGCAGTTCTTC
CDR3aa: CASSLDRGGEQFF

abundance: -
j_gene: TRBJ2-3
v_gene: TRBV2
d_gene: TRBD2
CDR3nt: TGTGCCAGCACCCCCGGTAGCAGCGGGAGGACAGATACGCAGTATTTT
CDR3aa: CASTPGSSGRTDTQYF

abundance: -
j_gene: TRBJ2-3
v_gene: TRBV27
d_gene: -
CDR3nt: TGTGCCAGCAGTTTATCTGGGATCACAGATACGCAGTATTTT
CDR3aa: CASSLSGITDTQYF

abundance: many
j_gene: TRBJ2-4
v_gene: TRBV19
d_gene: -
CDR3nt: TGTGCCAGTAGTATTAACGCGGGAAACATTCAGTACTTC
CDR3aa: CASSINAGNIQYF

abundance: -
j_gene: TRBJ1-2
v_gene: TRBV30
d_gene: TRBD1
CDR3nt: TGTGCCTGGATTTCCGGACAGGGAATCTATGGCTACACCTTC
CDR3aa: CAWISGQGIYGYTF

abundance: -
j_gene: TRBJ2-5
v_gene: TRBV5-6
d_gene: -
CDR3nt: TGTGCCAGCAGCTTGGGGCGTGAGACCCAGTACTTC
CDR3aa: CASSLGRETQYF

abundance: -
j_gene: TRBJ2-2
v_gene: TRBV10-3
d_gene: -
CDR3nt: TGTGCCACGGGACGGGATCCCACCGGGGAGCTGTTTTTT
CDR3aa: CATGRDPTGELFF

abundance: -
j_gene: TRBJ2-5
v_gene: TRBV5-1
d_gene: TRBD2
CDR3nt: TGCGCCAGCAGCCCCGGGGGGGCCCTAGAGACCCAGTACTTC
CDR3aa: CASSPGGALETQYF

abundance: -
j_gene: TRBJ2-5
v_gene: TRBV7-2
d_gene: -
CDR3nt: TGTGCCAGCAGCCACTGGGGGAGGGGGCGAGAGACCCAGTACTTC
CDR3aa: CASSHWGRGRETQYF

abundance: -
j_gene: TRBJ1-1
v_gene: TRBV19
d_gene: TRBD1
CDR3nt: TGTGCCAGTAGACTCCCGGGACAGCCATACATGAACACTGAAGCTTTCTTT
CDR3aa: CASRLPGQPYMNTEAFF

abundance: -
j_gene: TRBJ2-1
v_gene: TRBV27
d_gene: TRBD2
CDR3nt: TGTGCCAGCAGCCCCGGGACTAGCGGGTTCAGCTCCTACAATGAGCAGTTCTTC
CDR3aa: CASSPGTSGFSSYNEQFF

abundance: -
j_gene: TRBJ2-1
v_gene: TRBV27
d_gene: TRBD1
CDR3nt: TGTGCCAGCAGTCCCCCGAGGACAGGGGTGAATGAGCAGTTCTTC
CDR3aa: CASSPPRTGVNEQFF

abundance: -
j_gene: TRBJ1-2
v_gene: TRBV19
d_gene: TRBD1
CDR3nt: TGTGCCAGTAGTATGTCGTTCGGACAGGGGCGAAGTGGCTACACCTTC
CDR3aa: CASSMSFGQGRSGYTF

abundance: -
j_gene: TRBJ1-5
v_gene: TRBV27
d_gene: -
CDR3nt: TGTGCCAGCAGTTTAGGTTCGTCCAGGGCTAGCAATCAGCCCCAGCATTTT
CDR3aa: CASSLGSSRASNQPQHF

abundance: -
j_gene: TRBJ2-3
v_gene: TRBV6-1
d_gene: -
CDR3nt: TGTGCCAGCGGTCGGGGGGCGGCAGATACGCAGTATTTT
CDR3aa: CASGRGAADTQYF

abundance: -
j_gene: TRBJ1-4
v_gene: TRBV10-3
d_gene: TRBD1
CDR3nt: TGTGCCATCAGTGAGTCGAACCAGGGGGCAAATGAAAAACTGTTTTTT
CDR3aa: CAISESNQGANEKLFF

abundance: -
j_gene: TRBJ1-6
v_gene: TRBV11-2
d_gene: -
CDR3nt: TGTGCCAGCAGCTTAAGTCTGGCGGATTCACCCCTCCACTTT
CDR3aa: CASSLSLADSPLHF

abundance: -
j_gene: TRBJ2-5
v_gene: TRBV5-1
d_gene: TRBD1
CDR3nt: TGCGCCAGCAGCTTGGAGACAGGGACGGGTGAGACCCAGTACTTC
CDR3aa: CASSLETGTGETQYF

abundance: -
j_gene: TRBJ2-7
v_gene: TRBV19
d_gene: -
CDR3nt: TGTGCCAGTAGTACGGGACGCATCTCCTACGAGCAGTACTTC
CDR3aa: CASSTGRISYEQYF

abundance: -
j_gene: TRBJ2-7
v_gene: TRBV7-9
d_gene: -
CDR3nt: TGTGCCAGCAGCTTCGCCGGGCCCTCGGGCGAGCAGTACTTC
CDR3aa: CASSFAGPSGEQYF

abundance: -
j_gene: TRBJ2-5
v_gene: TRBV5-1
d_gene: TRBD2
CDR3nt: TGCGCCAGCAGCTCCAGAGCGGGGGGCCAAGAGACCCAGTACTTC
CDR3aa: CASSSRAGGQETQYF

abundance: -
j_gene: TRBJ2-5
v_gene: TRBV28
d_gene: TRBD2
CDR3nt: TGTGCCAGCAGTACCTTGGGAGGGATCGCAGAGACCCAGTACTTC
CDR3aa: CASSTLGGIAETQYF

abundance: -
j_gene: TRBJ2-1
v_gene: TRBV6-4
d_gene: TRBD1
CDR3nt: TGTGCCAGCAGTGCCGGGACAGGGAACAATGAGCAGTTCTTC
CDR3aa: CASSAGTGNNEQFF

abundance: -
j_gene: TRBJ1-1
v_gene: TRBV7-9
d_gene: TRBD1
CDR3nt: TGTGCCAGCAGCAAACGACAGGGAAACACTGAAGCTTTCTTT
CDR3aa: CASSKRQGNTEAFF

abundance: -
j_gene: TRBJ1-4
v_gene: TRBV5-1
d_gene: TRBD1
CDR3nt: TGCGCCAGCAGCGCGGGGACAGGGAATAATGAAAAACTGTTTTTT
CDR3aa: CASSAGTGNNEKLFF

abundance: -
j_gene: TRBJ1-4
v_gene: TRBV10-3
d_gene: TRBD1
CDR3nt: TGTGCCACCAGGGACAGGGTTGATGAAAAACTGTTTTTT
CDR3aa: CATRDRVDEKLFF

abundance: once
j_gene: TRBJ2-7
v_gene: TRBV4-1
d_gene: -
CDR3nt: TGCGCCAGCAGCCAAGTTGTGGCGTACGAGCAGTACTTC
CDR3aa: CASSQVVAYEQYF

abundance: -
j_gene: TRBJ2-7
v_gene: TRBV7-2
d_gene: -
CDR3nt: TGTGCCAGCAGCTTAGTAGGGGCATCAAGCTCCTACGAGCAGTACTTC
CDR3aa: CASSLVGASSSYEQYF

abundance: -
j_gene: TRBJ2-5
v_gene: TRBV11-1
d_gene: -
CDR3nt: TGTGCCAGCAGCCCAAAGTGGTTGTACCAAGAGACCCAGTACTTC
CDR3aa: CASSPKWLYQETQYF

abundance: -
j_gene: TRBJ1-4
v_gene: TRBV21-1
d_gene: -
CDR3nt: TGTGCCAGCAGCAAAACCCCCCGGGAGGGGGCGGTGAATGAAAAACTGTTTTTT
CDR3aa: CASSKTPREGAVNEKLFF

abundance: -
j_gene: TRBJ2-1
v_gene: TRBV29-1
d_gene: -
CDR3nt: TGCAGCGTCCGAAGAGGCACTCTAGACAATGAGCAGTTCTTC
CDR3aa: CSVRRGTLDNEQFF